The source of this TCR beta chain is a study of blood T cell dynamics during melanoma immunotherapy. CDR3 length equals 12 residues. CDR1 and CDR2 (germline): SGHTA, FQGNSA. V was shortened by 2 bases and J by 4 bases, with 5 bases between the two germline ends. Time point defined: pre-treatment baseline. Disease control meant complete response, partial response or stable disease at 12 weeks. Measured with immunoSEQ multiplex PCR; TCRdb has only the in-frame clones, and not every one. The sample includes fewer than 25,000 clones, under 90% of them seen just once. This chain joins TRBV7-2 and TRBJ1-1, with D uncertain. Sequenced material: blood, taken from a patient treated with checkpoint blockade. The sequence was collected from a human donor with melanoma. In nucleotides, the CDR3 is TGTGCCAGCAGCTTATGGGGCACTGAAGCTTTCTTT. Translated, it gives CASSLWGTEAFF.